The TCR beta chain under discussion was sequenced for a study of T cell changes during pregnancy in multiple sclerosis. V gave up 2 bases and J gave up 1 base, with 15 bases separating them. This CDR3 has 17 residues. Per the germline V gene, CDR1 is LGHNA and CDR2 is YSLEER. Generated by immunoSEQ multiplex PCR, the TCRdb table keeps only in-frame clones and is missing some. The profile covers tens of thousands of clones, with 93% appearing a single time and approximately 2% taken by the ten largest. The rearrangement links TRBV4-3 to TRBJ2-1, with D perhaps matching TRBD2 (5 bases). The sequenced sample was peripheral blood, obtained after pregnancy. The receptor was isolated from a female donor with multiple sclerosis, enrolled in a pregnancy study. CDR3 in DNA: TGCGCCAGCAGCCAATACTCCCTAGCAAGGTCCTACAATGAGCAGTTCTTC. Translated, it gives CASSQYSLARSYNEQFF.